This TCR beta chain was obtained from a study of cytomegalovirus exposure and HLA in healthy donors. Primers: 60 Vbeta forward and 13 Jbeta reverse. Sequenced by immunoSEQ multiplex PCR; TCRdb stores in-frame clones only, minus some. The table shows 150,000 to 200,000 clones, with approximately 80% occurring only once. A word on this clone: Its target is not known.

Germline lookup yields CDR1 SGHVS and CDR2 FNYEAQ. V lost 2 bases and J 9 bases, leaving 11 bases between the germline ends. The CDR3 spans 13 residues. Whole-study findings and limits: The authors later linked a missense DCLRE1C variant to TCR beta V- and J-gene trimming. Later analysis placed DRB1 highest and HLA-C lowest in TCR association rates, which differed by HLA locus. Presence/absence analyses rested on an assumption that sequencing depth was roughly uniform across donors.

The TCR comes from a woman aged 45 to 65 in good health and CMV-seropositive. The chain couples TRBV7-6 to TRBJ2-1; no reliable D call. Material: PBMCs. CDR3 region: CASSLQFSLEQFF. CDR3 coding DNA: TGTGCCAGCAGCTTACAGTTTTCCCTTGAGCAGTTCTTC.